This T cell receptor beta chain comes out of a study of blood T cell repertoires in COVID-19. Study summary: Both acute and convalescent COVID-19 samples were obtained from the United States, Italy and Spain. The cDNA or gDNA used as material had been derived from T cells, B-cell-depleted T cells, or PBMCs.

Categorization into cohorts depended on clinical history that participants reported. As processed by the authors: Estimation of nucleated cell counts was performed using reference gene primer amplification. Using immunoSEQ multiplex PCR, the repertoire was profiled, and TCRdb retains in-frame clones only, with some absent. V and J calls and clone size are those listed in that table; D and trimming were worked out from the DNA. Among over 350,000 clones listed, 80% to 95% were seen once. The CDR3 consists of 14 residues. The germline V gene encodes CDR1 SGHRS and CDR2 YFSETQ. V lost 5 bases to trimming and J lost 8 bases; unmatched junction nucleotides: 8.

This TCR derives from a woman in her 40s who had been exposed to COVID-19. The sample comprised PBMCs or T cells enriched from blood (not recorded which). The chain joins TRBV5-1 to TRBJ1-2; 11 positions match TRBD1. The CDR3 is CASRPGGQGDGYTF. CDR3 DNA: TGCGCCAGCAGGCCTGGGGGACAGGGGGACGGCTACACCTTC. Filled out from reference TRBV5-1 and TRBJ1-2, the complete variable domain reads KAGVTQTPRYLIKTRGQQVTLSCSPISGHRSVSWYQQTPGQGLQFLFEYFSETQRNKGNFPGRFSGRQFSNSRSEMNVSTLELGDSALYLCASRPGGQGDGYTFGSGTRLTVV.